What follows are 6 T cell receptor beta chains derived from one specimen sequenced in a study of human T cells and chemical hapten exposure. Library construction involved attaching unique molecular identifiers to individual cDNA molecules, which allowed quantitative, reproducible TCR counting. MiXCR, run by TCRdb on the reads, gives a single entry per CDR3 protein. This sample carries 95,000 to 150,000 distinct CDR3 sequences, over 7.5% of them seen once, and the ten largest clones take more than 1.3%. Before extraction, the whole blood was not fractionated, and total RNA was taken from it. Sequenced sample: whole blood. Source of these receptors: a human donor in good health. Some clones in this sample may be carry-over from other donors' samples.

In its sample, this clonotype was seen a few times. The rearrangement joins TRBV20-1 to TRBJ2-7; D may be TRBD2 (6 bases). V was cut by 3 bases and J by 13 bases, with 19 bases left in between. The CDR3 loop spans 12 amino acids. Germline loops: CDR1 DFQATT, CDR2 SNEGSKA (reference sequence). The CDR3 loop is CSASRAGSNPYF. Written as DNA, the CDR3 is TGCAGTGCTAGCCGTGCGGGGTCCAACCCCTACTTC.

This clonotype has only a few counts. The genes are TRBV21-1 and TRBJ2-7; the tabulated D call, TRBD2, remains unverified against the DNA. TRBV21-1 is noted as a pseudogene. The CDR3 sequence is 14 residues long. The CDR3 DNA sequence: TGTGCCAGCATTCCGAGTAAGGGCCGCTACGAGCAGTACTTC. Encoded protein: CASIPSKGRYEQYF.

This chain's CDR3 is CASSGFTTGELFF. The DNA of the CDR3 is TGTGCCAGCAGTGGCTTTACCACCGGGGAGCTGTTTTTT. V gene TRBV2 combines with J gene TRBJ2-2; D remains unclear. Germline CDR1 SNHLY, CDR2 FYNNEI. This CDR3 spans 13 amino acids. The V and J ends lost 4 bases and 4 bases respectively, with 7 bases between them.

This clonotype occurred many times. V is TRBV7-9 and J is TRBJ1-2, with D unclear. Looked up from germline, CDR1 is SEHNR and CDR2 is FQNEAQ (reference sequence). The CDR3 consists of 13 residues. V was pared by 1 base and J by 2 bases, with 5 bases between. The CDR3 sequence: CASSLVQNYGYTF. DNA for the CDR3: TGTGCCAGCAGCTTAGTACAAAACTATGGCTACACCTTC.

The chain uses TRBV10-2 and TRBJ1-4; 7 nucleotides line up with TRBD1. Germline CDR1 is WSHSY and CDR2 is SAAADI. This CDR3 contains 15 residues. Losses at the gene ends were 6 bases for V and 4 bases for J; bases not matched to a gene: 8. The DNA of the CDR3 is TGCGCCAGCAGCGCCCGGGCAGGGGGTAATGAAAAACTGTTTTTT. Translation: CASSARAGGNEKLFF.

The chain combines TRBV7-9 with TRBJ2-7, with TRBD2 identical over 13 bases. The germline V gene encodes CDR1 SEHNR and CDR2 FQNEAQ (reference sequence). J was trimmed by 0 bases and V by 1 base; bases with no gene match: 15. The CDR3 extends over 21 amino acids. CDR3 bases: TGTGCCAGCAGCTTAGGGTCCCGGGGGACTAGCGGGATTCAAAGCTCCTACGAGCAGTACTTC. Protein product: CASSLGSRGTSGIQSSYEQYF.